Sequencing of this TCR beta chain was carried out in a study of a mutant IDH1 vaccine in newly diagnosed glioma. About the research overall: Vaccines began 4-6 weeks after radiotherapy alone, or with temozolomide cycles. Study-level findings and limits: Apparently unrelated to pseudoprogression were changes in the top peripheral T cell clonotypes. Most patients, around 93%, showed vaccine-induced immune responses.

TCRdb's copy holds only in-frame clones and misses some; the assay was immunoSEQ multiplex PCR. Among roughly 120,000 clones listed, 80% were seen once. Trimming took 0 bases from V and 0 from J, leaving 6 bases between them. This CDR3 is built from 14 residues. Germline-derived CDR1 and CDR2 are LGHNA and YSLEER. Noted time point: week 11, during vaccination. One vaccine dose held 300 ug of mutant IDH1 20-mer peptide and came with topical imiquimod. Points on this clone: Its antigen is currently unknown.

The clonotype was recovered from a man aged 35-49 years with glioma. Sequences were derived from PBMCs, sampled from a glioma patient whose treatment included an IDH1 peptide vaccine. V usage is TRBV4-3 and J usage is TRBJ2-7; D not certain. CDR3 region: CASSQDRYSYEQYF. CDR3 sequence (DNA): TGCGCCAGCAGCCAAGACAGATACTCCTACGAGCAGTACTTC.